This T cell receptor beta chain is from a study of blood T cell repertoires in COVID-19. Study background: From the United States, Italy and Spain came samples of acute and convalescent COVID-19.

TCRdb keeps only in-frame clones here, not all; method: immunoSEQ multiplex PCR. Among about 160,000 clones listed, about 85% were seen once. This clonotype was obtained from a human donor with acute or convalescent COVID-19. The donor label of this sample is uncertain. Material: peripheral blood.

CDR3 sequence (DNA): TGCAGTGCTCCCCTCACAGGCACCATATATTTT. Translating gives CSAPLTGTIYF. The rearrangement links TRBV20-1 to TRBJ1-3, with a weak D call TRBD1 (5 bases). Trimming removed 5 bases from V and 9 bases from J, with 11 bases in between. Germline CDR1 DFQATT, CDR2 SNEGSKA (reference sequence). This CDR3 comprises 11 residues.